Listed here are 24 T cell receptor beta chains from one sample, sequenced in a study of CD8+ T cells in alopecia areata. Once RNA had been extracted, it was reverse transcribed into cDNA to act as the sequencing template. The data were produced by immunoSEQ multiplex PCR, yet TCRdb's version contains in-frame clones alone and is incomplete. This repertoire shows some 220,000 clones, about 57% found once; its top ten account for roughly 1.5%. Treatment specified: oral pan-JAK inhibitor, 5-10 mg twice daily. Material: CD4+ T cells sorted from blood, obtained at week 4, from a patient treated with tofacitinib. These receptors came from a human donor with alopecia areata.

Only a few counts were recorded for this clone. This rearrangement joins TRBV7-6 to TRBJ2-3, with D maybe TRBD2 (5 bases). CDR1 SGHVS and CDR2 FNYEAQ come from the germline V gene. This CDR3 spans 16 amino acids. Trimming removed 1 base at V and 0 bases at J, with 11 bases between. CDR3 nucleotide sequence: TGTGCCAGCAGCTTAGGGTCTGGCGGGAGCACAGATACGCAGTATTTT. Translation: CASSLGSGGSTDTQYF.

This clone was detected ten times or more. V and J are TRBV2 and TRBJ2-1; 7 bases line up with TRBD2. CDR3 length equals 15 residues. Germline CDR1 reads SNHLY; CDR2 reads FYNNEI. Trimming at V came to 7 bases and at J to 0 bases, leaving 6 bases not matched to a gene. CDR3 protein: CASKAGDLSYNEQFF. Written as DNA, the CDR3 is TGTGCCAGCAAGGCGGGGGACCTCTCCTACAATGAGCAGTTCTTC.

For this clone: One junction end does not reproduce the germline sequence, and a read error may be involved. The chain recombines TRBV25-1 with TRBJ2-7, with D hard to call. This CDR3 is 13 amino acids long. Germline assignment: CDR1 MGHDK and CDR2 SYGVNS. CDR3 sequence reads: CASSDFGSYGQYF. In nucleotides, the CDR3 is TGTGCCAGCAGTGATTTCGGTTCATACGGGCAGTACTTC.

The gene calls are TRBV6-1 and TRBJ1-1; 7 bases match TRBD1. The germline V gene encodes CDR1 MNHNS and CDR2 SASEGT. Trimming at V came to 5 bases and at J to 5 bases, leaving 2 bases not matched to a gene. This CDR3 comprises 12 residues. In DNA form, the CDR3 reads TGTGCCAGCAGTACGACAGGGACTGAAGCTTTCTTT. It is translated as CASSTTGTEAFF.

This chain uses TRBV9 with TRBJ1-2, with D possibly matching TRBD1 (5 bases). CDR3 size: 15 residues. Germline V CDR1 and CDR2: SGDLS, YYNGEE. Trimming left V 4 bases short and J 4 bases short, with 17 bases between. CDR3 amino acids: CASSPPGASSYGYTF. The CDR3 DNA is TGTGCCAGCAGCCCCCCCGGGGCGAGCAGCTATGGCTACACCTTC.

This clone was recorded once. The chain is built from TRBV28 and TRBJ1-5, with 9 bases identical to TRBD1. The V gene's germline CDR1 is MDHEN and CDR2 SYDVKM. The V segment lost 5 bases and the J segment 4 bases; nucleotides outside the gene matches: 6. The CDR3 sequence is 15 residues long. The CDR3 is CASSPSGQGNQPQHF. As DNA, the CDR3 is TGTGCCAGCAGTCCCTCGGGACAGGGAAATCAGCCCCAGCATTTT.

The chain joins TRBV2 to TRBJ2-6; D is unclear. Trimming left V 6 bases short and J 0 bases short, with 15 bases between. CDR3 length: 17 residues. From germline, CDR1 is SNHLY and CDR2 FYNNEI. The CDR3 region has the DNA TGTGCCAGCAGCCCCAACCTTCTGGCCTCTGGGGCCAACGTCCTGACTTTC. Its translation is CASSPNLLASGANVLTF.

The chain couples TRBV14 to TRBJ2-7; D is uncertain. The CDR3 has 13 amino acids. Germline CDR1 and CDR2: SGHDN and FVKESK. V was pared by 1 base and J by 7 bases, with 11 bases between. The CDR3 spells CASSQVRIGEQYF. CDR3 DNA sequence: TGTGCCAGCAGCCAAGTTCGAATCGGAGAGCAGTACTTC.

The chain joins TRBV6-5 to TRBJ2-5; perhaps TRBD2 as D (5 bases). Germline CDR1 reads MNHEY; CDR2 reads SVGAGI. The length of the CDR3 is 13 residues. Deletions cut 5 bases from V and 5 bases from J, with 12 bases between. This CDR3 is CASSEGPAETQYF. The CDR3 DNA reads TGTGCCAGCAGTGAGGGCCCAGCTGAGACCCAGTACTTC.

The rearrangement uses TRBV30 and TRBJ1-5, with a tentative D call TRBD1 (5 bases). The CDR3 has 13 amino acids. The germline V gene has CDR1 GTSNPN and CDR2 SVGIG (reference sequence). Trimming cost V 5 bases and J 6 bases, with 14 bases left between them. The CDR3 DNA reads as TGTGCCTGGGCCCTCGCGGGGGGTCAGCCCCAGCATTTT. Protein sequence: CAWALAGGQPQHF.

The rearrangement uses TRBV9 and TRBJ2-7; D may be TRBD1 (5 bases). The V gene's germline CDR1 is SGDLS and CDR2 YYNGEE. V lost 3 bases and J 3 bases, leaving 16 bases between the germline ends. This CDR3 is built from 15 residues. The CDR3 sequence: CASSASPQGIYEQYF. DNA for the CDR3: TGTGCCAGCAGCGCCTCTCCTCAGGGAATCTACGAGCAGTACTTC.

This clone has only a few counts. This sequence joins TRBV7-6 and TRBJ1-1, with a tentative D call TRBD1 (5 bases). Per the germline V gene, CDR1 is SGHVS and CDR2 is FNYEAQ. With 1 base removed from V and 5 bases from J, the gap between germline ends came to 11 bases. This CDR3 is 14 amino acids long. This CDR3 reads CASSLGGSATEAFF. CDR3 DNA: TGTGCCAGCAGCTTAGGGGGGAGCGCGACTGAAGCTTTCTTT.

The table lists this clone with a few counts. The chain links TRBV5-8 to TRBJ2-3, with D possibly matching TRBD1 (5 bases). The V end lost 4 bases, the J end lost 0 bases, and 6 bases lay between the germline ends. This CDR3 has 13 amino acids. Per the germline V gene, CDR1 is SGHTS and CDR2 is YDEGEE. CDR3 bases: TGTGCCAGCAGCGGACAAAGCACAGATACGCAGTATTTT. Protein sequence: CASSGQSTDTQYF.

Only a few counts were recorded for this clone. The V gene is TRBV2, the J gene TRBJ2-2; D perhaps matches TRBD2 (6 bases). This CDR3 is 15 amino acids long. The V and J ends lost 6 bases and 2 bases respectively, with 13 bases between them. The germline CDR1 and CDR2 sequences are SNHLY and FYNNEI. CDR3 DNA sequence: TGTGCCAGCAGCACCGGGGACTTAAACACCGGGGAGCTGTTTTTT. Translated, it gives CASSTGDLNTGELFF. The full variable domain, in which reference TRBV2 and TRBJ2-2 provide the parts outside the CDR3, is EPEVTQTPSHQVTQMGQEVILRCVPISNHLYFYWYRQILGQKVEFLVSFYNNEISEKSEIFDDQFSVERPDGSNFTLKIRSTKLEDSAMYFCASSTGDLNTGELFFGEGSRLTVL.

The V gene is TRBV11-2, the J gene TRBJ1-2, with D unclear. The CDR3 totals 11 residues. Germline V gene lookup returns CDR1 SGHAT and CDR2 FQNNGV. The V end was cut by 5 bases, the J end by 9 bases, with 10 bases between. This CDR3 reads CASSHKNRYTF. CDR3 nucleotide sequence: TGTGCCAGCAGCCATAAGAACCGCTACACCTTC.

This chain joins TRBV29-1 and TRBJ1-4; the D gene is possibly TRBD1 (5 bases). CDR3 length equals 12 residues. Per the germline V gene, CDR1 is SQVTM and CDR2 is ANQGSEA. Trimming left V 6 bases short and J 8 bases short, with 13 bases between. CDR3 nucleotide sequence: TGCAGCGTGGGGAGGACACGGGAAAAACTGTTTTTT. This encodes CSVGRTREKLFF.

Notes on this clone: The sample contains more than one DNA sequence encoding this CDR3. This chain connects TRBV7-9 to TRBJ1-1; the D is unclear. The V and J ends lost 0 bases and 1 base respectively, with 6 bases between them. The CDR3 is 14 residues long. Germline V gene lookup returns CDR1 SEHNR and CDR2 FQNEAQ (reference sequence). This CDR3 is CASSLARGNTEAFF. CDR3 bases: TGTGCCAGCAGCTTAGCCCGGGGGAACACTGAAGCTTTCTTT.

This clone was seen more than once but under ten times. The chain combines TRBV6-5 with TRBJ1-2, with TRBD1 matching over 11 bases. The CDR3 is 14 residues long. J was trimmed by 7 bases and V by 5 bases; bases with no gene match: 6. The germline gives CDR1 MNHEY, CDR2 SVGAGI. CDR3 sequence reads: CASSPRGTGGGYTF. The CDR3, as DNA: TGTGCCAGCAGTCCTAGAGGGACAGGGGGTGGCTACACCTTC.

There are many counts of this clone. Other nucleotide sequences from this sample produce the same CDR3. V and J are TRBV5-1 and TRBJ1-1; D call uncertain. Germline V gene data show CDR1 as SGHRS and CDR2 as YFSETQ. The CDR3 has 13 amino acids. The V end lost 0 bases, the J end lost 0 bases, and 3 bases lay between the germline ends. The CDR3 is CASSLEVNTEAFF. CDR3 bases: TGCGCCAGCAGCTTGGAAGTGAACACTGAAGCTTTCTTT.

The chain links TRBV29-1 to TRBJ2-7; 8 nucleotides agree with TRBD1. The germline V gene encodes CDR1 SQVTM and CDR2 ANQGSEA. This CDR3 region has 14 residues. V dropped 4 bases and J dropped 7; count of bases not matched to a gene: 12. CDR3 sequence (DNA): TGCAGCGTTGGGGCGACAGGGGCAACGAGAGAGCAGTACTTC. As protein: CSVGATGATREQYF.

V usage is TRBV25-1 and J usage is TRBJ1-6, with 10 bases lining up with TRBD1. V shed 5 bases, J shed 7 bases, and the junction held 2 bases outside the gene matches. CDR1 is MGHDK and CDR2 is SYGVNS in the germline V gene. This CDR3 spans 14 amino acids. The CDR3 loop is CASSRTGGNSPLHF. As DNA, the CDR3 is TGTGCCAGCAGTCGGACAGGGGGAAATTCACCCCTCCACTTT. Drawing the rest from reference TRBV25-1 and TRBJ1-6, the complete variable domain is EADIYQTPRYLVIGTGKKITLECSQTMGHDKMYWYQQDPGMELHLIHYSYGVNSTEKGDLSSESTVSRIRTEHFPLTLESARPSHTSQYLCASSRTGGNSPLHFGNGTRLTVT.

The V gene is TRBV5-4, the J gene TRBJ2-1, with 7 bases that match TRBD1. After removal of 5 bases from V and 4 bases from J, the junction contained 6 bases not matched to a gene. This CDR3 region has 14 residues. Germline V lookup: CDR1 SGHNT, CDR2 YYREEE (reference sequence). CDR3: CASSFDRVYNEQFF. In DNA form, the CDR3 reads TGTGCCAGCAGTTTCGACAGGGTGTACAATGAGCAGTTCTTC.

This clone was detected only once. The J gene is TRBJ1-1, the V gene TRBV18, with D possibly being TRBD1 (5 bases). Trimming shortened V by 0 bases and J by 0 bases, and 8 bases separated the two germline ends. Germline V gives CDR1 KGHSH, CDR2 LQKENI. CDR3 length: 15 amino acids. Here the CDR3 DNA reads TGTGCCAGCTCACCACCGTGGGGGATGAACACTGAAGCTTTCTTT. It codes for CASSPPWGMNTEAFF.

The chain uses TRBV6-5 and TRBJ1-1; D perhaps matches TRBD1 (5 bases). Germline CDR1 MNHEY, CDR2 SVGAGI. CDR3 length: 14 amino acids. Trimming shortened V by 9 bases and J by 2 bases, and 16 bases separated the two germline ends. The CDR3 region is CASIGTGGNTEAFF. The DNA of the CDR3 is TGTGCCAGTATCGGGACCGGGGGAAACACTGAAGCTTTCTTT.